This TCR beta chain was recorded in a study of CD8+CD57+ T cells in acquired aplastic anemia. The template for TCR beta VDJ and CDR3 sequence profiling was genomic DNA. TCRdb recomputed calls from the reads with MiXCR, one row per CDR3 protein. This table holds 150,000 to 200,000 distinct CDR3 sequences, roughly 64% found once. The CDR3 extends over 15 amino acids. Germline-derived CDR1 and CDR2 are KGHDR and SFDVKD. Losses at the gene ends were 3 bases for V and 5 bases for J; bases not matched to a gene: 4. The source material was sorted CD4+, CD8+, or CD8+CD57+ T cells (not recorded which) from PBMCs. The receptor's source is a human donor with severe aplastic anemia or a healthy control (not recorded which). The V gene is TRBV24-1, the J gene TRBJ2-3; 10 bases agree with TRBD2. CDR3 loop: CATSDISGGLDTQYF. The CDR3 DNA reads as TGTGCCACCAGTGATATTAGCGGGGGGTTAGATACGCAGTATTTT.